This entry describes one TCR beta chain. As yet, its antigen is unknown. Regarding treatment: roughly 11-day PBMC culture with coronavirus spike peptide pools or control peptides (ViraFEST assay). Sequence data for DNA of cultured CD4+ T cells were generated by the Oncomine TCR Beta short-read assay. TCRdb analysed the PCR reads with MiXCR anew, one entry per CDR3 protein. The sample lists almost 20,000 distinct CDR3 sequences; roughly three fifths were seen once. The data were taken from a study of vaccination and CD4 T cells after COVID-19. This TCR came from a human donor who had recovered from COVID-19. The sample in question was CD4+ T cells from blood, cultured in vitro, obtained after SARS-CoV-2 vaccination.

The CDR3 DNA follows: TGTGCCAGCAGTTTAGGGGGACAGTCCTACGAGCAGTACTTC. Residues: CASSLGGQSYEQYF. The chain has TRBV12-3 or TRBV12-4 and TRBJ2-7, with 7 positions matching TRBD1. V shed 1 base and J 1 base; nucleotides not matched to a gene: 1. The CDR3 length is 14 residues.